This TCR beta chain was sequenced in a study of CD8+ T cells in alopecia areata. Study details: The drug, oral tofacitinib, was given to treated patients at 5 to 10 mg twice daily. The duration of tofacitinib was 6 to 18 months, with 6 months off drug afterward. General study points: Numerous expanded lesional clones remained in scalp and blood during tofacitinib.

As the sequencing template, cDNA was produced by extracting RNA and reverse transcribing it. The protocol was immunoSEQ multiplex PCR, while the TCRdb copy is restricted to in-frame clones and leaves out a portion. The profile covers 90,000 to 120,000 clones, with less than 90% appearing a single time and around a quarter taken by the ten largest. This clone occurred a few times. No antigen is known for it. Treatment described: oral pan-JAK inhibitor, 5-10 mg twice daily. CDR1 is SQVTM, CDR2 ANQGSEA, per germline. The length of the CDR3 is 15 residues. Trimming took off 0 bases at V and 0 bases at J, with 12 bases between the two ends.

The sequenced sample was CD8+ T cells sorted from blood, obtained at week 24, from a patient treated with tofacitinib. This TCR was sampled from a human donor with alopecia areata. This chain uses TRBV29-1 with TRBJ2-7; D may be TRBD1 (6 bases). CDR3 amino acids: CSVEDRGGSSYEQYF. The CDR3 bases are TGCAGCGTTGAAGACCGAGGGGGAAGCTCCTACGAGCAGTACTTC.